One sample yielded the 23 T cell receptor beta chains listed below, sequenced in a study of blood T cell repertoires in COVID-19 (dated by TCRdb to between 2020 and 2021). Libraries were built with the immunoSEQ multiplex PCR assay. Here the immuneACCESS table is served through TCRdb, limited to in-frame sequences with V and J called. Missing clones are a known gap in these copies; in checked studies unresolved V genes cover under half, and the rest lacks a known reason. Present in this sample are roughly 300,000 clones, over 75% of which were seen just once. The top ten constitute 0.9% to 1.2% of the sample. The sequenced sample was PBMCs or T cells enriched from blood (not recorded which). Receptors were obtained from a woman under 40 who had recovered from COVID-19.

This chain joins TRBV20-1 and TRBJ2-3; the match to TRBD2 covers 12 bases. After removal of 3 bases from V and 0 bases from J, the junction contained 10 bases not matched to a gene. Looked up from germline, CDR1 is DFQATT and CDR2 is SNEGSKA (reference sequence). The CDR3 has 18 residues. CDR3 residues: CSASFLAGGPWSTDTQYF. The CDR3, as DNA: TGCAGTGCTAGTTTCCTAGCGGGAGGGCCGTGGAGCACAGATACGCAGTATTTT.

This chain connects TRBV19 to TRBJ1-2; a weak D match, TRBD1 (6 bases). The germline CDR1 and CDR2 sequences are LNHDA and SQIVND (reference sequence). The V end lost 6 bases, the J end lost 4 bases, and 15 bases lay between the germline ends. The CDR3 spans 14 residues. In DNA form, the CDR3 reads TGTGCCAGTAGGGGGGACACCCTGTCCTATGGCTACACCTTC. Its protein product is CASRGDTLSYGYTF.

The chain links TRBV10-1 to TRBJ1-4; D ambiguous. V was cut by 1 base and J by 7 bases, with 7 bases left in between. Germline V CDR1 and CDR2: WNHNN, SYGVQD (reference sequence). The CDR3 contains 13 residues. CDR3 DNA sequence: TGCGCCAGCAGTGAGTACGTCGGTGAAAAACTGTTTTTT. Translating it yields CASSEYVGEKLFF.

The CDR3 nucleotides are TGTGCCAGCAGTCCCCAGCGGGTTAGGAGGACAGATACGCAGTATTTT. Its protein product is CASSPQRVRRTDTQYF. The rearrangement links TRBV27 to TRBJ2-3; D possibly corresponds to TRBD2 (6 bases). Deletions cut 5 bases from V and 3 bases from J, with 18 bases between. The CDR3 totals 16 residues. From germline, CDR1 is MNHEY and CDR2 SMNVEV (reference sequence).

The chain carries TRBV4-3 and TRBJ2-5; D is perhaps TRBD1 (5 bases). The CDR3 has 14 residues. The germline V gene encodes CDR1 LGHNA and CDR2 YSLEER. The V end was cut by 0 bases, the J end by 1 base, with 6 bases between. This CDR3 reads CASSQERGQETQYF. Written as DNA, the CDR3 is TGCGCCAGCAGCCAAGAAAGGGGCCAAGAGACCCAGTACTTC.

The CDR3, as DNA: TGCGCCAGCAGCCAAGAACGAAGGGCTAGCGGGAGACATGTGTACACCGGGGAGCTGTTTTTT. This gives the protein CASSQERRASGRHVYTGELFF. The chain carries TRBV4-1 and TRBJ2-2; 10 bases map to TRBD2. Germline V CDR1 and CDR2: MGHRA, YSYEKL. With V trimmed by 0 bases and J by 3 bases, 16 bases remained unmatched. This CDR3 region has 21 residues.

V gene TRBV27 combines with J gene TRBJ1-5, with 8 nucleotides matching TRBD1. The CDR3 is 15 residues long. The germline V gene encodes CDR1 MNHEY and CDR2 SMNVEV (reference sequence). The trim removed 5 bases at V and 7 bases at J, leaving 10 bases unmatched. In DNA form, the CDR3 reads TGTGCCAGCAGTCCCCGGACAGGGTGGGAGCAGCCCCAGCATTTT. Translating gives CASSPRTGWEQPQHF.

This chain uses TRBV19 with TRBJ2-4, with D maybe TRBD1 (5 bases). V lost 5 bases and J lost 0, with 14 bases in between. This CDR3 contains 16 residues. CDR1 is LNHDA, CDR2 SQIVND, per germline (reference sequence). CDR3 sequence reads: CASSGLDSIAKNIQYF. The DNA of the CDR3 is TGTGCCAGTAGTGGTCTAGACAGCATAGCCAAAAACATTCAGTACTTC. Full variable domain (missing parts from reference TRBV19 and TRBJ2-4): DGGITQSPKYLFRKEGQNVTLSCEQNLNHDAMYWYRQDPGQGLRLIYYSQIVNDFQKGDIAEGYSVSREKKESFPLTVTSAQKNPTAFYLCASSGLDSIAKNIQYFGAGTRLSVL.

The chain combines TRBV7-2 with TRBJ1-1; D is unresolved. This CDR3 contains 14 residues. Germline assignment: CDR1 SGHTA and CDR2 FQGNSA. V was pared by 7 bases and J by 0 bases, with 12 bases between. The CDR3 loop reads CASIYLRVNTEAFF. The CDR3 DNA reads TGTGCCAGCATCTACCTCCGGGTGAACACTGAAGCTTTCTTT.

V is TRBV4-3 and J is TRBJ2-5; no reliable D call. The CDR3 covers 13 residues. Germline loops: CDR1 LGHNA, CDR2 YSLEER. Trimming left V 6 bases short and J 3 bases short, with 11 bases between. The CDR3 nucleotides are TGCGCCAGCAGACACGTGCCCGAAGAGACCCAGTACTTC. Protein sequence: CASRHVPEETQYF.

J is TRBJ2-7 and V is TRBV9; 9 bases align to TRBD2. The junction had 6 bases not matched to a gene; V was cut back by 4 bases and J by 4 bases. The CDR3 spans 14 residues. Germline V lookup: CDR1 SGDLS, CDR2 YYNGEE. The CDR3 DNA sequence: TGTGCCAGCAGCCCGGGGGCGGGAGGGTACGAGCAGTACTTC. Its protein product is CASSPGAGGYEQYF.

The V and J genes are TRBV7-3 and TRBJ2-3; 10 nucleotides line up with TRBD1. CDR3 length equals 17 residues. Trimming took 5 bases from V and 5 from J; bases not matched to a gene: 13. The germline V gene encodes CDR1 SGHTA and CDR2 FQGTGA. In nucleotides, the CDR3 is TGTGCCAGCAGCCCCCTATTGAGACAGGGGGCGAGAGATACGCAGTATTTT. Translated: CASSPLLRQGARDTQYF.

The rearrangement joins TRBV11-3 to TRBJ2-3; 9 bases agree with TRBD1. CDR3 length: 16 residues. The V segment lost 5 bases and the J segment 3 bases; nucleotides outside the gene matches: 9. CDR1 is SGHNT, CDR2 YENEEA, per germline. CDR3 nucleotides: TGTGCCAGCAGCAATAGTGGCGGGACAGGGACAGATACGCAGTATTTT. This gives the protein CASSNSGGTGTDTQYF.

The CDR3: CASSLVLSSYEQYF. The CDR3 DNA sequence: TGTGCCAGCAGCTTAGTTCTATCCTCCTACGAGCAGTACTTC. The chain joins TRBV7-2 to TRBJ2-7; no firm D call. This CDR3 comprises 14 residues. Germline CDR1 reads SGHTA; CDR2 reads FQGNSA. V gave up 1 base and J gave up 0 bases, with 7 bases separating them.

The DNA of the CDR3 is TGTGCCAGCAGCCCGGGACAGGGGGTCTCAGATACGCAGTATTTT. It encodes CASSPGQGVSDTQYF. The V and J genes are TRBV27 and TRBJ2-3, with 11 bases matching TRBD1. This CDR3 spans 15 amino acids. CDR1 and CDR2 from the germline V gene are MNHEY and SMNVEV (reference sequence). Trimming cost V 6 bases and J 4 bases; bases outside gene matches: 6.

This chain uses TRBV7-2 with TRBJ2-2, with unresolved D. The germline V and J ends were trimmed by 7 bases and 0 bases, with 9 bases remaining between them. Per the germline V gene, CDR1 is SGHTA and CDR2 is FQGNSA. The CDR3 contains 14 residues. The CDR3 DNA is TGTGCCAGCAAAACACAGTCGAACACCGGGGAGCTGTTTTTT. Its protein product is CASKTQSNTGELFF.

The V call is TRBV28, the J call TRBJ2-7, with 8 bases that match TRBD1. V gave up 5 bases and J gave up 0 bases; unmatched junction bases: 6. The CDR3 is made up of 15 amino acids. Germline V gives CDR1 MDHEN, CDR2 SYDVKM. CDR3 residues: CASSTPGQASYEQYF. CDR3 nucleotides: TGTGCCAGCAGTACCCCGGGACAGGCCTCCTACGAGCAGTACTTC.

This chain uses TRBV19 with TRBJ2-1; D might be TRBD2 (6 bases). V was clipped by 1 base and J by 2 bases, with 6 bases between them. CDR3 length: 14 amino acids. The germline V gene has CDR1 LNHDA and CDR2 SQIVND (reference sequence). Here the CDR3 DNA reads TGTGCCAGTAGTATAGCGGGAGCCTACAATGAGCAGTTCTTC. It codes for CASSIAGAYNEQFF.

The V gene is TRBV28, the J gene TRBJ2-7; D is uncertain. This CDR3 contains 15 residues. Trimming removed 2 bases at V and 0 bases at J, with 11 bases between. From germline, CDR1 is MDHEN and CDR2 SYDVKM. The CDR3 bases are TGTGCCAGCAGTTTAGAACCCTCGAGCTCCTACGAGCAGTACTTC. Translated, it gives CASSLEPSSSYEQYF.

Notes on this clone: The CDR3 end shows no conserved phenylalanine or tryptophan, and so a read error is likely. The DNA is omitted, as the CDR3 cannot be located on it reliably, and the CDR3 follows TCRdb's listing. The chain couples TRBV21-1 to TRBJ2-3; TRBD1 is the table's D call, not checked against the DNA. TRBV21-1 is recorded as a pseudogene. Inclusive of both ends, the CDR3 amounts to 13 amino acids. This CDR3 is CASSTTGQGVPLT.

This rearrangement joins TRBV28 to TRBJ2-3; TRBD2 is a possible D gene (6 bases). V lost 11 bases, J lost 4 bases, and 22 bases lay in between. Germline V gene sequence: CDR1 MDHEN, CDR2 SYDVKM. The CDR3 has 15 amino acids. CDR3 residues: CAFLPTRGEADTQYF. The CDR3 bases are TGTGCCTTCCTACCCACCCGAGGGGAGGCAGATACGCAGTATTTT. Full variable domain (rest looked up from reference TRBV28 and TRBJ2-3): DVKVTQSSRYLVKRTGEKVFLECVQDMDHENMFWYRQDPGLGLRLIYFSYDVKMKEKGDIPEGYSVSREKKERFSLILESASTNQTSMYLCAFLPTRGEADTQYFGPGTRLTVL.

The chain has TRBV6-5 and TRBJ1-6; the match to TRBD1 covers 8 bases. The CDR3 extends over 14 amino acids. J lost 5 bases, V lost 6 bases, and 3 bases had no gene match. Germline V gene lookup returns CDR1 MNHEY and CDR2 SVGAGI. The CDR3 reads CASRTRGHNSPLHF. DNA for the CDR3: TGTGCCAGCAGAACCAGGGGGCATAATTCACCCCTCCACTTT.

J is TRBJ2-3 and V is TRBV7-2, with TRBD1 matching 9 bases. The V gene's germline CDR1 is SGHTA and CDR2 FQGNSA. This CDR3 contains 14 residues. The V gene end was trimmed by 9 bases and the J gene end by 1 base; junction bases not matched to a gene: 5. For the CDR3, the DNA is TGTGCCAGTCAACAGGGGGCAGGCACAGATACGCAGTATTTT. Translating gives CASQQGAGTDTQYF.